This TCR beta chain was observed in a study of blood T cell repertoires in COVID-19. Two negative PCRs, clearance, or symptom resolution were required of recovered Cohort 3 donors. Repertoires were generated with immunoSEQ multiplex PCR, while TCRdb's copy carries only in-frame clones and drops some. This table holds a few hundred thousand clones, roughly 90% found once. Sequenced material: PBMCs or T cells enriched from blood (not recorded which). The sequence came from a woman aged 25-40 years who had recovered from COVID-19.

CDR3 nucleotide sequence: TGTGCCAGCAGTCGCCCTGAGTTCCCCACCATATATTTT. It encodes CASSRPEFPTIYF. This chain links TRBV2 with TRBJ1-3; no clear D gene. CDR3 length: 13 residues. V lost 5 bases and J lost 9, with 14 bases in between. The V gene's germline CDR1 is SNHLY and CDR2 FYNNEI.